Below, 5 T cell receptor beta chains from the same sample are listed, as sequenced in a study of Ad26.COV2.S vaccination and SARS-CoV-2 variants (dated by TCRdb to the early 2020s). Reading the label with the study, this specimen's treatment or condition is: 19 received Ad26.COV2.S at low or high dose, single or two shots; 5 received placebo; per-sample allocation not given. For vaccine and placebo recipients, repertoires were sequenced using samples collected on day 63 after the first injection. Libraries were constructed by the immunoSEQ multiplex PCR assay. Held by TCRdb, this immuneACCESS table contains in-frame sequences only and omits some clones. Under half of the omission traces to an unresolved V gene where checked; the cause of the rest is unknown. The sample table records about 480,000 clones; 70% to 90% of these occur just once. The biggest ten clones account for roughly 13% of the sample.

The input for sequencing was peripheral blood, taken in a trial of Ad26.COV2.S vaccine versus placebo. These receptors were collected from a person between 18 and 65 years old who received the Ad26.COV2.S COVID-19 vaccine or a placebo.

V and J are TRBV5-4 and TRBJ1-4; no reliable D call. Trimming took off 2 bases at V and 4 bases at J, with 9 bases between the two ends. The V gene's germline CDR1 is SGHNT and CDR2 YYREEE (reference sequence). The CDR3 has 14 amino acids. CDR3 amino acids: CASSLKQSNEKLFF. The CDR3 coding sequence is TGTGCCAGCAGCTTAAAGCAGAGTAATGAAAAACTGTTTTTT.

The CDR3 is CASSPRLGLNTEAFF. In nucleotides, the CDR3 is TGTGCCAGCAGTCCCCGGCTAGGTTTGAACACTGAAGCTTTCTTT. The chain uses TRBV6-5 and TRBJ1-1; D remains unclear. Per the germline V gene, CDR1 is MNHEY and CDR2 is SVGAGI. V lost 5 bases to trimming and J lost 0 bases, with 13 bases between them. The CDR3 covers 15 residues.

V gene TRBV29-1 combines with J gene TRBJ2-1; the match to TRBD1 covers 10 bases. The germline V gene encodes CDR1 SQVTM and CDR2 ANQGSEA. J lost 6 bases, V lost 8 bases, and 4 bases had no gene match. The CDR3 length is 12 residues. The CDR3 sequence: CSLRQGANEQFF. Written as DNA, the CDR3 is TGCAGCCTAAGACAGGGGGCCAATGAGCAGTTCTTC.

This clone was counted only a few times. The chain uses TRBV20-1 and TRBJ1-4; D unclear. Trimming pared 5 bases from V and 11 bases from J, leaving 12 bases between. The CDR3 spans 11 residues. Germline V CDR1 and CDR2: DFQATT, SNEGSKA (reference sequence). CDR3 DNA: TGCAGTGCTGTCCGATCCGGGAAACTGTTTTTT. Amino acid sequence: CSAVRSGKLFF.

The V gene is TRBV7-2, the J gene TRBJ1-1; TRBD1 might be the D (5 bases). There are 16 residues in the CDR3. Trimming took off 0 bases at V and 0 bases at J, with 11 bases between the two ends. Germline loops: CDR1 SGHTA, CDR2 FQGNSA. The CDR3 spells CASSLAQRGMNTEAFF. The CDR3 DNA reads TGTGCCAGCAGCTTAGCACAACGGGGGATGAACACTGAAGCTTTCTTT.